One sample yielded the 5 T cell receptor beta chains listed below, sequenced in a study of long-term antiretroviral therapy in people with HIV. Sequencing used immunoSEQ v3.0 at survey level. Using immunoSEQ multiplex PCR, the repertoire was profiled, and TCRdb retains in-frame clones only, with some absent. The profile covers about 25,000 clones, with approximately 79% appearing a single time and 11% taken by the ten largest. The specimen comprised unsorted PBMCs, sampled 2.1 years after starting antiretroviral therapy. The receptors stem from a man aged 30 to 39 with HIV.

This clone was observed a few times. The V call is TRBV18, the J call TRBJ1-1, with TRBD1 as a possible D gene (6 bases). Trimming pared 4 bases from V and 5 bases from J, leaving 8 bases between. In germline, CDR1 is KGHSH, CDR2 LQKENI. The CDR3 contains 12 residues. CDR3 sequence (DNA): TGTGCCAGCTCACGCACAGGGACTGAAGCTTTCTTT. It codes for CASSRTGTEAFF.

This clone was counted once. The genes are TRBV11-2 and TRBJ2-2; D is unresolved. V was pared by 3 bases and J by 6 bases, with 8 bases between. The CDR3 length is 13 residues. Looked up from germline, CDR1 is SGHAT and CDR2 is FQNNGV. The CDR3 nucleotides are TGTGCCAGCAGCTTTAATAGGGCCGGGGAGCTGTTTTTT. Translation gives CASSFNRAGELFF.

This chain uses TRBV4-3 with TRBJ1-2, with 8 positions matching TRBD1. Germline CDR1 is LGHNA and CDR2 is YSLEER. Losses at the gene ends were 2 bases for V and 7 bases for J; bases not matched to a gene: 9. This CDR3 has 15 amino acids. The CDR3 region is CASSQTRQGLGGYTF. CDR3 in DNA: TGCGCCAGCAGCCAAACTAGACAGGGGCTCGGTGGCTACACCTTC.

The CDR3 DNA follows: TGTGCCAGCAGCCCGGGTCTCGAGACAGATACGCAGTATTTT. Amino acids: CASSPGLETDTQYF. This rearrangement joins TRBV6-4 to TRBJ2-3; D unresolved. There are 14 residues in the CDR3. Trimming removed 6 bases at V and 3 bases at J, with 13 bases between. CDR1 is MRHNA and CDR2 is SNTAGT in the germline V gene.

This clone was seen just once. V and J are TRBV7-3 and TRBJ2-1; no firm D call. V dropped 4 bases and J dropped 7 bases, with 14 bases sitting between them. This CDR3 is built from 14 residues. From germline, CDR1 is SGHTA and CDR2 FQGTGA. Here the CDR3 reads CASSSKVGRNEQFF. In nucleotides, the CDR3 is TGTGCCAGCAGCTCCAAGGTAGGGCGGAATGAGCAGTTCTTC.